A selection of T cell receptor beta chains follows, all from one sample in a study of blood T cell repertoires in COVID-19. Only in-frame clones appear in the TCRdb table, and some are missing; sequencing was by immunoSEQ multiplex PCR. In the table there are about 17,000 clones, 75% to 90% of which are singletons. The sequencing sample was made of peripheral blood. These receptors were taken from a man in his fifties with active COVID-19. Each CDR3 is given with its conserved first and last residue. The D gene is left open where the match is weak.

j_gene | d_gene | v_gene | CDR3aa | CDR3nt
TRBJ1-2 | TRBD1 | TRBV19 | CASSAGQLDGYTF | TGTGCCAGTAGTGCGGGACAGCTTGATGGCTACACCTTC
TRBJ2-1 | . | TRBV18 | CASRDTLYNEQFF | TGTGCCAGCCGGGACACCTTATACAATGAGCAGTTCTTC
TRBJ2-2 | . | TRBV5-6 | CASSRDFRPGELFF | TGTGCCAGCAGCCGGGACTTCCGTCCCGGGGAGCTGTTTTTT
TRBJ1-1 | TRBD1 | TRBV18 | CASSRTGNTEAFF | TGTGCCAGCTCACGGACAGGGAACACTGAAGCTTTCTTT
TRBJ2-1 | TRBD1 | TRBV19 | CASTPVGDSHNEQFF | TGTGCCAGTACCCCTGTGGGGGACAGTCACAATGAGCAGTTCTTC
TRBJ2-2 | . | TRBV2 | CASRAGTLVGELFF | TGTGCCAGCAGAGCCGGGACACTGGTCGGGGAGCTGTTTTTT
TRBJ2-7 | . | TRBV9 | CASTSDGLNSYEQYF | TGTGCCAGCACTTCAGACGGACTGAACTCCTACGAGCAGTACTTC
TRBJ1-6 | TRBD1 | TRBV5-4 | CASSQDRGYSPLHF | TGTGCCAGCAGCCAAGACAGGGGCTATTCACCCCTCCACTTT
TRBJ2-1 | TRBD1 | TRBV28 | CASSLAGGLNNEQFF | TGTGCCAGCAGTTTAGCAGGGGGCCTAAACAATGAGCAGTTCTTC
TRBJ2-6 | TRBD1 | TRBV5-5 | CASSLWWDSNVLTF | TGTGCCAGCAGCTTGTGGTGGGACAGCAACGTCCTGACTTTC
TRBJ2-1 | TRBD2 | TRBV4-1 | CASSGLAGGGNEQFF | TGCGCCAGCAGCGGGCTGGCGGGAGGAGGAAATGAGCAGTTCTTC
TRBJ2-4 | TRBD2 | TRBV6-2/TRBV6-3 | CASSFAQAGALLGNIQYF | TGTGCCAGCAGTTTCGCTCAAGCGGGAGCCCTCTTAGGAAACATTCAGTACTTC
TRBJ1-3 | . | TRBV19 | CASSLLGTSGNTIYF | TGTGCCAGTAGTCTCCTGGGGACATCTGGAAACACCATATATTTT
TRBJ2-1 | TRBD2 | TRBV7-7 | CASSSRAGANNEQFF | TGTGCTAGCAGCTCCAGAGCGGGAGCAAACAATGAGCAGTTCTTC
TRBJ1-1 | . | TRBV7-3 | CASSLTGGTEAFF | TGTGCCAGCAGCTTAACCGGAGGGACTGAAGCTTTCTTT
TRBJ2-5 | . | TRBV4-2 | CASSQGPSQETQYF | TGTGCCAGCAGCCAAGGGCCCAGCCAAGAGACCCAGTACTTC